This T cell receptor beta chain emerged from a study of chemoradiotherapy in HPV16-positive cancers (dated by TCRdb to the early 2020s). Background for the entire study: Candidate HPV-specific T-cell clones and common TCR motifs were defined through functional T-cell assays on cells from a couple of HPV16-positive patients. The study asked whether T-cell immunity against the HPV oncoproteins E6 and E7 changes during chemoradiotherapy and whether it affects survival. Next, the candidate HPV-specific TCRs and motifs were followed in TCR repertoires from approximately 82 patients with HPV-related cancers.

Library method: the immunoSEQ multiplex PCR assay. TCRdb took over this immuneACCESS table, retaining in-frame rearrangements with V and J assigned. Such tables are incomplete; in checked studies, under half of the missing clones stem from an unresolved V gene, and the remainder is unexplained. The sample contains 12,000 or so clones, roughly 84% of them found a single time. The ten largest clonotypes hold 4.5% to 6% of the sample. The paper's findings and limits, for the study overall: In HPV16-positive patients, expansion of HPV-responsive T cells during chemoradiotherapy was found to be associated with improved recurrence-free survival. Expansion of candidate HPV-specific clones and E7-related TCR motifs was observed in the tumor microenvironment during treatment, whereas no such expansion was observed for non-HPV-specific T cells. The functional definition of HPV-specific T cells was derived from only a couple of HPV16-positive patients, and the survival association was reported for HPV16-positive patients.

Including cysteine and phenylalanine, the CDR3 has 14 amino acids. The read is trimmed to its CDR3 DNA, 42 bases read in frame from base 1. At the junction V is shortened by 2 bases and J by 4 bases, with 11 bases in between. Sequences SGHVS (CDR1) and FQNEAQ (CDR2) are obtained from the germline V gene. Worth noting for this clone: This receptor's antigen is unknown. Nothing much larger sits one base from this clone, and base qualities are not available.

Because repertoires were sampled repeatedly during chemoradiotherapy, clonal expansion in the tumor microenvironment could be followed. This specimen was blood, taken from a patient who underwent chemoradiotherapy. The sequence links TRBV7-8 to TRBJ1-1, with TRBD1 as a weak D call on 5 bases. The receptor comes from a human donor with HPV-associated anogenital cancer. The DNA sequence is given as TGTGCCAGCAGCTTAAAGTCCGGGGGCACTGAAGCTTTCTTT. Protein translation: CASSLKSGGTEAFF.